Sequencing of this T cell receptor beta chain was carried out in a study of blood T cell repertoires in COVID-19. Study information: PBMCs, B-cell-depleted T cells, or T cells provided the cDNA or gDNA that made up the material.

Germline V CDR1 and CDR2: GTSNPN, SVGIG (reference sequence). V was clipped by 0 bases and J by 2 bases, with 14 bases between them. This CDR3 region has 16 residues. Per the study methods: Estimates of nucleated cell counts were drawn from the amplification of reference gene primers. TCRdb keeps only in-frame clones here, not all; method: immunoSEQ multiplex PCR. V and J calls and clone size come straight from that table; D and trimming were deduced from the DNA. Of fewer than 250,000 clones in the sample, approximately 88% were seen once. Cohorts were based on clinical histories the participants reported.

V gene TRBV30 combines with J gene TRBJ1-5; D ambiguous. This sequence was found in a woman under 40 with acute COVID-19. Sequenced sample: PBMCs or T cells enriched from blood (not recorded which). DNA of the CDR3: TGTGCCTGGAGTGTAGCCCCCGGGTCGGGCAATCAGCCCCAGCATTTT. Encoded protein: CAWSVAPGSGNQPQHF.